This entry describes one T cell receptor (beta chain). Its antigen is unknown. Clones were read by immunoSEQ multiplex PCR, and TCRdb kept only the in-frame ones, dropping some. The sample lists about 53,000 clones; over 80% were seen once. These data originate in a study of T cells in localized non-small cell lung cancer. Study conclusions and caveats: Across samples, adjacent lung featured a median roughly 62 of the top 100 tumor clones. Highest T cell clonality was seen in uninvolved adjacent lung, surpassing that measured in tumor. Longer survival (overall) was linked to higher T cell density in blood.

CDR3 length equals 15 residues. The germline V gene encodes CDR1 SGHKS and CDR2 YYEKEE (reference sequence). V shed 4 bases and J shed 0 bases, with 11 bases lying between them. The sequence came from a man between 35 and 75 years old with stage III lung adenocarcinoma. This chain connects TRBV5-5 to TRBJ1-5, with a weak D call TRBD1 (5 bases). This specimen was peripheral blood mononuclear cells, taken before any cancer treatment. In nucleotides, the CDR3 is TGTGCCAGCAGCGTGACAGCTTATAGCAATCAGCCCCAGCATTTT. It encodes CASSVTAYSNQPQHF.